The 13 T cell receptor beta chains in this list originate from one sample, sequenced in a study of cytomegalovirus exposure and HLA in healthy donors. The study ran its PCR with 60 Vbeta and 13 Jbeta primers. Sequenced by immunoSEQ multiplex PCR; TCRdb stores in-frame clones only, minus some. The sample has under 250,000 clones; 82% are singletons. Sequenced sample: PBMCs. The source is a middle-aged man in good health and CMV-seropositive.

The sample holds one count of this clone. The rearrangement uses TRBV14 and TRBJ2-3, with TRBD2 identical over 10 bases. Germline loops: CDR1 SGHDN, CDR2 FVKESK. V trimming: 3 bases; J trimming: 5 bases; junction bases outside the gene matches: 8. This CDR3 region has 16 residues. CDR3 amino acids: CASSQGTSARGDTQYF. Written as DNA, the CDR3 is TGTGCCAGCAGCCAGGGGACTAGCGCCCGCGGAGATACGCAGTATTTT.

The chain couples TRBV7-6 to TRBJ2-7, with D hard to call. V dropped 3 bases and J dropped 2 bases, with 8 bases sitting between them. The CDR3 is 13 amino acids. Germline V gives CDR1 SGHVS, CDR2 FNYEAQ. CDR3 sequence: CASSLRMTYEQYF. In nucleotides, the CDR3 is TGTGCCAGCAGCTTGCGGATGACCTACGAGCAGTACTTC.

The count of this clone is one. The genes are TRBV7-7 and TRBJ2-3, with a possible D match to TRBD2 (6 bases). The CDR3 length is 14 residues. Germline CDR1 and CDR2: SSHAT and FNYEAQ (reference sequence). Trimming stripped 2 bases from V and 5 bases from J, with 11 bases between. The CDR3 sequence is CASSLSGGGDTQYF. In DNA form, the CDR3 reads TGTGCCAGCAGCTTATCCGGGGGAGGAGATACGCAGTATTTT.

Only a few counts were recorded for this clone. This chain joins TRBV7-9 and TRBJ2-3; weak D call: TRBD2 (5 bases). CDR1 and CDR2 (germline): SEHNR, FQNEAQ (reference sequence). Trimming left V 4 bases short and J 1 base short, with 12 bases between. The CDR3 covers 15 residues. The CDR3 nucleotides are TGTGCCAGCAGCTATGAGGGAGTTGGCACAGATACGCAGTATTTT. Its translation is CASSYEGVGTDTQYF.

The rearrangement uses TRBV7-9 and TRBJ2-5; D not certain. The CDR3 has 13 residues. The V gene lost 6 bases and the J gene lost 6 bases, with 14 bases spanning the gap. Germline assignment: CDR1 SEHNR and CDR2 FQNEAQ (reference sequence). The CDR3 protein is CASSDWVLKTQYF. The CDR3 nucleotides read TGTGCCAGCAGTGACTGGGTTTTAAAGACCCAGTACTTC.

This rearrangement joins TRBV15 to TRBJ2-5; TRBD1 matches at 10 bases. With V trimmed by 3 bases and J by 5 bases, 3 bases remained unmatched. The germline V gene encodes CDR1 LNHNV and CDR2 YYDKDF (reference sequence). The CDR3 length is 14 residues. CDR3 residues: CATSSRQGAETQYF. In nucleotides, the CDR3 is TGTGCCACCAGCAGTCGACAGGGGGCCGAGACCCAGTACTTC.

This chain links TRBV7-6 with TRBJ2-1, with 8 bases fitting TRBD2. V shed 2 bases, J shed 4 bases, and the junction held 4 bases outside the gene matches. Germline V lookup: CDR1 SGHVS, CDR2 FNYEAQ. The length of the CDR3 is 15 residues. For the CDR3, the DNA is TGTGCCAGCAGCTTAACTAGCGGATTATACAATGAGCAGTTCTTC. This codes for CASSLTSGLYNEQFF.

The CDR3 sequence: CASSAGGSLSYEQYV. The CDR3 DNA sequence: TGCGCCAGCAGTGCGGGCGGGAGCCTCTCCTACGAGCAGTACGTC. The rearrangement links TRBV10-2 to TRBJ2-7, with 7 bases aligning to TRBD2. After removal of 4 bases from V and 0 bases from J, the junction contained 6 bases not matched to a gene. There are 15 residues in the CDR3. Germline V gives CDR1 WSHSY, CDR2 SAAADI.

The V call is TRBV5-4, the J call TRBJ2-3; D possibly corresponds to TRBD1 (6 bases). The CDR3 length is 15 residues. V lost 0 bases, J lost 4 bases, and 12 bases lay in between. Germline V gene lookup returns CDR1 SGHNT and CDR2 YYREEE (reference sequence). The CDR3 protein is CASSLDRAVADTQYF. The CDR3 nucleotides are TGTGCCAGCAGCTTGGACAGGGCTGTAGCAGATACGCAGTATTTT.

The gene calls are TRBV25-1 and TRBJ2-1; TRBD2 aligns across 9 bases. J was trimmed by 4 bases and V by 6 bases; bases with no gene match: 4. Germline V gene data show CDR1 as MGHDK and CDR2 as SYGVNS. The CDR3 is 14 amino acids. CDR3: CASRASGVYNEQFF. In DNA, the CDR3 is TGTGCCAGCAGAGCTAGCGGGGTATACAATGAGCAGTTCTTC.

This chain joins TRBV2 and TRBJ2-1, with 10 bases aligning to TRBD2. Germline assignment: CDR1 SNHLY and CDR2 FYNNEI. With 4 bases clipped from V and 10 bases from J, the junction kept 25 bases outside the gene matches. CDR3 length equals 20 residues. Here the CDR3 reads CASSVASGGSYNEKPREQFF. CDR3 nucleotides: TGTGCCAGCAGTGTAGCTAGCGGGGGTTCCTACAATGAGAAGCCAAGGGAGCAGTTCTTC.

The V call is TRBV5-1, the J call TRBJ2-3; 7 bases are a match to TRBD2. Germline trimming cut 0 bases from V and 4 bases from J; bases unmatched to any gene: 8. Germline V gives CDR1 SGHRS, CDR2 YFSETQ. The CDR3 contains 16 residues. CDR3 region: CASSLVAGVGSDTQYF. The CDR3 DNA is TGCGCCAGCAGCTTGGTTGCGGGGGTGGGTTCAGATACGCAGTATTTT.

This clone has only one observation. The rearrangement joins TRBV4-1 to TRBJ2-3; 15 nucleotides align to TRBD2. This CDR3 spans 20 amino acids. V shed 4 bases, J shed 0 bases, and the junction held 11 bases outside the gene matches. The germline V gene encodes CDR1 MGHRA and CDR2 YSYEKL. CDR3 sequence: CASSRIGLAGGPGSTDTQYF. The CDR3 DNA reads as TGCGCCAGCAGCCGCATTGGACTAGCGGGAGGGCCAGGAAGCACAGATACGCAGTATTTT.